This T cell receptor beta chain was sequenced for a study of T cell repertoires in cytomegalovirus infection. This clonotype appeared many times. Its antigen is undetermined. TCRdb re-called the reads with MiXCR, one entry per CDR3 protein. The data show around 450,000 distinct CDR3 sequences, with roughly 10% seen just once and roughly 10% held by the top ten. The CDR3 is 13 amino acids. Germline CDR1 SEHNR, CDR2 FQNEAQ (reference sequence). V was trimmed by 6 bases and J by 4 bases, leaving 12 bases between them. Points from the study as a whole: Frequencies of public TCR beta families were cumulated, and this identified carriers of CMV plus the relevant HLA.

The sequence was obtained from a human donor in good health (CMV status not recorded). Some clones in this sample may be carry-over from other donors' samples. Sequencing was done on a sample of PBMCs. The genes are TRBV7-9 and TRBJ2-5; D is unresolved. This CDR3 is CASRLGLRETQYF. As DNA, the CDR3 is TGTGCCAGCAGGTTGGGGTTGAGAGAGACCCAGTACTTC.